The sequence of this T cell receptor beta chain was determined in a study of Graves' ophthalmopathy and Graves' hyperthyroidism. This clonotype was observed at least ten times. The junction departs from germline at one end; a sequencing error may be responsible. The study amplified TCR beta CDR3 regions using RNA transcripts. In the first round, RT-PCR was carried out with HTBI primers, and a multiplex PCR formed the second round. TCRdb independently ran MiXCR on the multiplex PCR reads; one entry per CDR3 protein. The sample has hundreds of thousands of distinct CDR3 sequences; about 40% are singletons. The germline gives CDR1 LGHNA, CDR2 YNFKEQ. The CDR3 runs 15 residues. Patients were diagnosed from clinical symptoms, serum thyroxine, TRAb, thyroid ultrasound and orbital computed tomography.

The source of this sequence is an adult man with Graves' ophthalmopathy. This chain links TRBV4-2 with TRBJ1-1; D may be TRBD1 (6 bases). Sequenced: peripheral blood. DNA for the CDR3: TGTGCCAGCAGTCAAGGGGGGGACGAAAACCCCGTAGCTTTCTTT. Protein product: CASSQGGDENPVAFF.